The 22 T cell receptor beta chains below all came from one sample that was sequenced in a study of response to subunit inactivated influenza vaccine. TCRdb called the RT-PCR reads again in MiXCR, with one record for every CDR3 protein. The sample includes under 800,000 distinct CDR3 sequences, about 15% of them seen just once. The sample in question was PBMCs from blood, obtained around 14 days before vaccination. These receptors originate from a man aged 50-59 years who received an inactivated influenza vaccine.

In its sample, this clonotype was seen a few times. The CDR3 here is CASSLSAEETQYF. Here the CDR3 DNA reads TGTGCCAGCAGCTTATCGGCAGAAGAGACCCAGTACTTC. This chain links TRBV7-3 with TRBJ2-5; D is unclear. This CDR3 contains 13 residues. The ends were cut back, 2 bases at V and 3 bases at J, with 7 bases in the middle. Germline CDR1 reads SGHTA; CDR2 reads FQGTGA. Based on the CDR3 plus reference TRBV7-3 and TRBJ2-5, the full variable domain is GAGVSQTPSNKVTEKGKYVELRCDPISGHTALYWYRQSLGQGPEFLIYFQGTGAADDSGLPNDRFFAVRPEGSVSTLKIQRTERGDSAVYLCASSLSAEETQYFGPGTRLLVL.

The chain employs TRBV6-1 and TRBJ2-7, with D possibly being TRBD1 or TRBD2 (5 bases each). The CDR3 runs to 15 residues. Germline V lookup: CDR1 MNHNS, CDR2 SASEGT. V lost 6 bases, J lost 0 bases, and 15 bases lay in between. The CDR3 coding sequence is TGTGCCAGCAGCCCCGGGGCCCTGAGCTCCTACGAGCAGTACTTC. Encoded protein: CASSPGALSSYEQYF.

The chain has TRBV30 and TRBJ1-2, with D unresolved. The V and J ends lost 4 bases and 10 bases respectively, with 25 bases between them. Germline CDR1 GTSNPN, CDR2 SVGIG (reference sequence). The CDR3 covers 15 residues. As DNA, the CDR3 is TGTGCCTGGACCCCTATGGGTACCGGAGCCCATGACTACACCTTC. The encoded protein is CAWTPMGTGAHDYTF.

This chain links TRBV3-1 with TRBJ1-2; D is undetermined. CDR1 LGHDT and CDR2 YNNKEL come from the germline V gene (reference sequence). CDR3 length equals 13 residues. V was trimmed by 3 bases and J by 3 bases, leaving 8 bases between them. CDR3 region: CASSQAVDYGYTF. The CDR3 region has the DNA TGTGCCAGCAGCCAGGCGGTTGACTATGGCTACACCTTC.

The chain carries TRBV5-4 and TRBJ2-6; D possibly uses TRBD1 or TRBD2 (6 bases each). This CDR3 contains 17 residues. Germline V gene sequence: CDR1 SGHNT, CDR2 YYREEE (reference sequence). The V gene lost 4 bases and the J gene lost 0 bases, with 14 bases spanning the gap. CDR3 nucleotide sequence: TGTGCCAGCAGCGGGACCGGGGGCCGCTCTGGGGCCAACGTCCTGACTTTC. It translates to CASSGTGGRSGANVLTF.

The rearrangement links TRBV12-3 or TRBV12-4 to TRBJ2-2, with a tentative D call TRBD2 (6 bases). Trimming left V 5 bases short and J 7 bases short, with 14 bases between. The length of the CDR3 is 14 residues. CDR3 loop: CASSPRPAGGELFF. For the CDR3, the DNA is TGTGCCAGCAGTCCCCGACCAGCGGGCGGGGAGCTGTTTTTT.

In DNA form, the CDR3 reads TGTGCCAGCTCAGGGGGGGCGAGGTCAGATACGCAGTATTTT. Translation: CASSGGARSDTQYF. V usage is TRBV11-2 and J usage is TRBJ2-3, with D perhaps given as TRBD1 or TRBD2 (7 bases each). V lost 8 bases to trimming and J lost 4 bases, with 16 bases between them. From germline, CDR1 is SGHAT and CDR2 FQNNGV. There are 14 residues in the CDR3.

V gene TRBV9 combines with J gene TRBJ2-3; 12 nucleotides agree with TRBD2. There are 16 residues in the CDR3. Germline values: CDR1 SGDLS, CDR2 YYNGEE. V shed 3 bases, J shed 2 bases, and the junction held 4 bases outside the gene matches. The CDR3 coding sequence is TGTGCCAGCAGCGAACTAGCGGGGGGTAACACAGATACGCAGTATTTT. Translated: CASSELAGGNTDTQYF.

This chain connects TRBV7-2 to TRBJ2-7; D may be TRBD1 (6 bases). The germline V gene encodes CDR1 SGHTA and CDR2 FQGNSA. Trimming removed 2 bases from V and 4 bases from J, with 18 bases in between. This CDR3 is 16 amino acids long. The CDR3 region has the DNA TGTGCCAGCAGCTTAAACGCAGGGGCTGGAAAATACGAGCAGTACTTC. Translation: CASSLNAGAGKYEQYF.

The chain employs TRBV28 and TRBJ2-5; D is tentatively TRBD1 or TRBD2 (5 bases each). The V and J ends lost 7 bases and 4 bases respectively, with 13 bases between them. CDR1 and CDR2 from the germline V gene are MDHEN and SYDVKM. CDR3 length equals 13 residues. This CDR3 reads CASIYYGGETQYF. The CDR3 DNA sequence: TGTGCCAGCATCTATTATGGGGGAGAGACCCAGTACTTC.

The V and J genes are TRBV20-1 and TRBJ2-5; 7 bases agree with TRBD1. The germline CDR1 and CDR2 sequences are DFQATT and SNEGSKA (reference sequence). The CDR3 runs to 13 residues. V gave up 3 bases and J gave up 3 bases; unmatched junction bases: 4. CDR3 in DNA: TGCAGTGCTAGTAGACAGGGAAAAGAGACCCAGTACTTC. Its translation: CSASRQGKETQYF.

The V and J genes are TRBV11-2 and TRBJ2-3, with TRBD2 identical over 10 bases. The CDR3 is 16 amino acids. J lost 6 bases, V lost 0 bases, and 6 bases had no gene match. Germline values: CDR1 SGHAT, CDR2 FQNNGV. CDR3 region: CASSLEPAGGLDTQYF. In DNA form, the CDR3 reads TGTGCCAGCAGCTTAGAACCAGCGGGGGGGCTTGATACGCAGTATTTT.

This chain links TRBV12-3 or TRBV12-4 with TRBJ1-5, with a possible D match to TRBD1 (6 bases). V lost 6 bases and J lost 0, with 12 bases in between. The CDR3 loop spans 15 amino acids. The CDR3 sequence: CASRQGPYSNQPQHF. The DNA of the CDR3 is TGTGCCAGCAGGCAGGGGCCATATAGCAATCAGCCCCAGCATTTT.

This clonotype was picked up a small number of times. J is TRBJ1-5 and V is TRBV6-2 or TRBV6-3, with TRBD1 identical over 8 bases. The CDR3 contains 13 residues. CDR1 and CDR2 from the germline V gene are MNHEY and SVGEGT. The ends lost 4 bases at V and 7 bases at J; junction bases unmatched: 3. The CDR3, as DNA: TGTGCCAGCAGTTTTCCAGGGGGCCAGCCCCAGCATTTT. As protein: CASSFPGGQPQHF.

This clonotype was found a few times. V is TRBV9 and J is TRBJ2-3, with 9 nucleotides matching TRBD2. V shed 10 bases, J shed 6 bases, and the junction held 9 bases outside the gene matches. Germline CDR1 is SGDLS and CDR2 is YYNGEE. The CDR3 is 13 residues long. CDR3 protein: CAGSGSTTDTQYF. As DNA, the CDR3 is TGTGCCGGTAGCGGGAGCACGACGGATACGCAGTATTTT.

The rearrangement uses TRBV7-2 and TRBJ2-5, with D perhaps matching TRBD1 or TRBD2 (5 bases each). The CDR3 covers 15 residues. The germline V and J ends were trimmed by 5 bases and 4 bases, with 17 bases remaining between them. Per the germline V gene, CDR1 is SGHTA and CDR2 is FQGNSA. The CDR3 sequence: CASSPRRGTRETQYF. The DNA for the CDR3 is TGTGCCAGCAGCCCCCGCCGGGGCACCAGAGAGACCCAGTACTTC.

This clonotype appeared many times. V gene TRBV10-3 combines with J gene TRBJ1-2; D is unresolved. CDR1 and CDR2 from the germline V gene are ENHRY and SYGVKD. The germline V and J ends were trimmed by 4 bases and 4 bases, with 13 bases remaining between them. The CDR3 length is 14 residues. The CDR3, as DNA: TGTGCCATCAGTGGAAACTCCGAGGTCTATGGCTACACCTTC. Encoded protein: CAISGNSEVYGYTF.

The chain couples TRBV6-7 to TRBJ1-2; no firm D call. TRBV6-7 is marked as an open reading frame, function uncertain. This CDR3 region has 15 residues. The CDR3 nucleotides read TGTTTACGGTTCATGTTGGGTAACGCTAACTATGGCTACACCTTC. Its protein product is CLRFMLGNANYGYTF.

This clonotype was counted ten times or more. V usage is TRBV20-1 and J usage is TRBJ2-4; D is undetermined. The V and J ends lost 0 bases and 0 bases respectively, with 6 bases between them. Germline V gene data show CDR1 as DFQATT and CDR2 as SNEGSKA (reference sequence). The CDR3 runs 14 residues. The CDR3 reads CSARDRIAKNIQYF. DNA for the CDR3: TGCAGTGCTAGAGATCGAATAGCCAAAAACATTCAGTACTTC.

This clonotype was observed a few times. The rearrangement uses TRBV18 and TRBJ2-3; D remains unclear. V lost 2 bases to trimming and J lost 6 bases, with 9 bases between them. The germline gives CDR1 KGHSH, CDR2 LQKENI. This CDR3 is 13 amino acids long. CDR3 loop: CASSPSPWDTQYF. The CDR3 DNA reads as TGTGCCAGCTCACCATCCCCTTGGGATACGCAGTATTTT.

The gene calls are TRBV7-2 and TRBJ1-4; no definite D call. V was cut by 5 bases and J by 7 bases, with 11 bases left in between. This CDR3 region has 13 residues. Germline V gene data show CDR1 as SGHTA and CDR2 as FQGNSA. CDR3: CASSPRVGEKLFF. In DNA, the CDR3 is TGTGCCAGCAGCCCCCGCGTAGGTGAAAAACTGTTTTTT.

This clonotype was observed at least ten times. The chain recombines TRBV20-1 with TRBJ2-2; TRBD2 is a possible D gene (5 bases). This CDR3 is built from 13 residues. CDR1 is DFQATT, CDR2 SNEGSKA, per germline (reference sequence). Deletions cut 6 bases from V and 7 bases from J, with 15 bases between. The CDR3, as DNA: TGCAGTGCCAGGACTGGATCCATCGGGGAGCTGTTTTTT. Translation: CSARTGSIGELFF.